The 13 T cell receptor beta chains listed next were all sequenced from one sample in a study of T cells after yellow fever vaccination. One entry per CDR3 protein, called by TCRdb with MiXCR from the 5' RACE reads. The sample yields around 300,000 distinct CDR3 sequences, around 4.5% seen once. Sequenced material: PBMCs, taken 15 days after the yellow fever booster vaccination. The receptor source for this set is a man between 18 and 29 years old who received the YFV17D yellow fever vaccine.

This clonotype was counted ten times or more. The CDR3 DNA sequence: TGTGCCAGTAGTCTCCGGGACGCAGCACGTAGGAACACCGGGGAGCTGTTTTTT. It is translated as CASSLRDAARRNTGELFF. The chain employs TRBV19 and TRBJ2-2; D possibly matches TRBD1 or TRBD2 (5 bases each). Trimming stripped 5 bases from V and 1 base from J, with 20 bases between. This CDR3 region has 18 residues. Germline CDR1 and CDR2: LNHDA and SQIVND (reference sequence).

This clonotype was seen many times. V usage is TRBV5-6 and J usage is TRBJ1-1; no reliable D call. The length of the CDR3 is 13 residues. Between the trimmed V and J ends, which lost 3 bases and 1 base, there was a span of 7 bases. Germline values: CDR1 SGHDT, CDR2 YYEEEE. CDR3 DNA: TGTGCCAGCAGCTGGGATAAGAACACTGAAGCTTTCTTT. Translating it yields CASSWDKNTEAFF.

This clonotype was counted many times. The chain carries TRBV7-2 and TRBJ2-2, with no clear D. V was pared by 3 bases and J by 1 base, with 18 bases between. CDR3 length equals 18 residues. Germline V gene data show CDR1 as SGHTA and CDR2 as FQGNSA. The CDR3: CASSFIGSVRLNTGELFF. CDR3 nucleotides: TGTGCCAGCAGCTTCATTGGCAGTGTACGGCTGAACACCGGGGAGCTGTTTTTT. Together with reference TRBV7-2 and TRBJ2-2, the CDR3 gives the full variable domain: GAGVSQSPSNKVTEKGKDVELRCDPISGHTALYWYRQSLGQGLEFLIYFQGNSAPDKSGLPSDRFSAERTGGSVSTLTIQRTQQEDSAVYLCASSFIGSVRLNTGELFFGEGSRLTVL.

The chain recombines TRBV12-3 or TRBV12-4 with TRBJ1-1; no definite D call. V lost 4 bases to trimming and J lost 7 bases, with 10 bases between them. The CDR3 totals 12 residues. The CDR3 protein is CASSSRRNEAFF. As DNA, the CDR3 is TGTGCCAGCAGTTCGCGACGGAATGAAGCTTTCTTT.

The rearrangement links TRBV7-2 to TRBJ2-3, with 7 bases matching TRBD1. The CDR3 covers 15 residues. Trimming took 5 bases from V and 8 from J; bases not matched to a gene: 13. The germline V gene has CDR1 SGHTA and CDR2 FQGNSA. CDR3 sequence (DNA): TGTGCCAGCAGCCCAGGGGACAGAGACTCAGTTACGCAGTATTTT. Protein product: CASSPGDRDSVTQYF.

Only a few counts were recorded for this clonotype. The J gene is TRBJ2-4, the V gene TRBV20-1, with 7 bases aligning to TRBD2. Trimming took 5 bases from V and 8 from J; bases not matched to a gene: 12. This CDR3 is 14 amino acids long. Germline loops: CDR1 DFQATT, CDR2 SNEGSKA (reference sequence). The CDR3, as DNA: TGCAGTGCTCGGGGGGTTAGCCATTCGTACATTCAGTACTTC. This sequence encodes CSARGVSHSYIQYF.

This clonotype has more than one count but fewer than ten. V gene TRBV6-5 combines with J gene TRBJ2-7; D unclear. V was cut by 6 bases and J by 6 bases, with 9 bases left in between. The CDR3 extends over 11 amino acids. Germline values: CDR1 MNHEY, CDR2 SVGAGI. CDR3 in DNA: TGTGCCAGCAGCACCGGTTTCGAGCAGTACTTC. Its protein product is CASSTGFEQYF.

There are a few counts of this clonotype. The genes are TRBV30 and TRBJ2-5, with TRBD1 matching 9 bases. The length of the CDR3 is 13 residues. V lost 8 bases to trimming and J lost 5 bases; unmatched junction nucleotides: 9. From germline, CDR1 is GTSNPN and CDR2 SVGIG (reference sequence). This CDR3 reads CAMGTGKIETQYF. For the CDR3, the DNA is TGTGCCATGGGGACAGGGAAGATTGAGACCCAGTACTTC.

This clonotype turned up a few times. The chain has TRBV7-9 and TRBJ2-5; no reliable D call. The V end lost 3 bases, the J end lost 2 bases, and 10 bases lay between the germline ends. This CDR3 is built from 14 residues. Germline CDR1 and CDR2: SEHNR and FQNEAQ (reference sequence). CDR3 loop: CASSFPGEQETQYF. DNA for the CDR3: TGTGCCAGCAGCTTTCCGGGCGAACAAGAGACCCAGTACTTC.

This clonotype has a count of ten or more. J is TRBJ2-3 and V is TRBV20-1; the D gene is possibly TRBD2 (6 bases). V was clipped by 1 base and J by 5 bases, with 19 bases between them. The CDR3 is 16 residues long. Germline V gene sequence: CDR1 DFQATT, CDR2 SNEGSKA (reference sequence). CDR3 residues: CSARGVGGEGLDTQYF. The CDR3 region has the DNA TGCAGTGCTAGAGGGGTCGGGGGAGAAGGTTTAGATACGCAGTATTTT.

This clonotype was found many times. V and J are TRBV14 and TRBJ1-2; D ambiguous. Trimming took 0 bases from V and 2 from J, leaving 10 bases between them. CDR3 size: 15 residues. CDR1 and CDR2 (germline): SGHDN, FVKESK. The CDR3 loop reads CASSQDQEWNYGYTF. CDR3 nucleotide sequence: TGTGCCAGCAGCCAAGATCAGGAGTGGAACTATGGCTACACCTTC. The full variable domain, rest sourced from reference TRBV14 and TRBJ1-2, is EAGVTQFPSHSVIEKGQTVTLRCDPISGHDNLYWYRRVMGKEIKFLLHFVKESKQDESGMPNNRFLAERTGGTYSTLKVQPAELEDSGVYFCASSQDQEWNYGYTFGSGTRLTVV.

In its sample, this clonotype was seen many times. This chain uses TRBV5-1 with TRBJ1-2, with 7 bases that match TRBD1. CDR1 SGHRS and CDR2 YFSETQ come from the germline V gene. V shed 4 bases, J shed 2 bases, and the junction held 2 bases outside the gene matches. The CDR3 is made up of 13 amino acids. The DNA of the CDR3 is TGCGCCAGCAGCATGGGACAGAACTATGGCTACACCTTC. Translating gives CASSMGQNYGYTF. Complete variable domain (other parts from reference TRBV5-1 and TRBJ1-2): KAGVTQTPRYLIKTRGQQVTLSCSPISGHRSVSWYQQTPGQGLQFLFEYFSETQRNKGNFPGRFSGRQFSNSRSEMNVSTLELGDSALYLCASSMGQNYGYTFGSGTRLTVV.

This clonotype was observed at least ten times. The chain has TRBV4-1 and TRBJ2-7; TRBD1 might be the D (6 bases). Germline V gene data show CDR1 as MGHRA and CDR2 as YSYEKL. The ends were cut back, 0 bases at V and 2 bases at J, with 8 bases in the middle. CDR3 length: 14 amino acids. CDR3 loop: CASSQDQGTYEQYF. The CDR3 DNA reads as TGCGCCAGCAGCCAAGATCAGGGGACCTACGAGCAGTACTTC.